This T cell receptor beta chain was found in a study of cytomegalovirus exposure and HLA in healthy donors. A multiplex PCR was run with 60 Vbeta primers and 13 Jbeta primers. Here immunoSEQ multiplex PCR was the method, and the copy in TCRdb shows in-frame clones only, minus some. The profile shows 150,000 to 160,000 clones, 80% of them singletons. As to this clone: The antigen remains unidentified.

Germline V gives CDR1 MDHEN, CDR2 SYDVKM. The V gene lost 3 bases and the J gene lost 4 bases, with 13 bases spanning the gap. The CDR3 has 14 residues. Points from the study as a whole: Testing in vitro showed a few CMV-associated chains specific for CMV antigens.

This chain connects TRBV28 to TRBJ2-7; no clear D gene. Material: PBMCs. The TCR was taken from a man in his thirties or forties in good health and CMV-seropositive. The DNA of the CDR3 is TGTGCCAGCAGTTTTGGGCAAAGCACTTACGAGCAGTACTTC. As protein: CASSFGQSTYEQYF.